This T cell receptor beta chain originates from a study of identical twins (dated by TCRdb to 2015 to 2016). Looking at the study overall: The study deep-sequenced TCR alpha and beta repertoires from monozygotic twins, unrelated adults of various ages and cord blood to test whether fetal clonotypes persist. Replicate twin experiments were performed at different times using different library preparation protocols to rule out contamination. What the work shows at the level of the full study, not this receptor alone: Excess twin sharing in beta out-of-frame sequences was weaker because fewer shared sequences lowered the signal-to-noise ratio. Compared with coincidental sharing between unrelated individuals, an excess of low generation-probability sequences was observed among out-of-frame TCR alpha sequences shared between twins. Abundant cord blood beta clonotypes carried fewer insertions; young adult naive repertoires showed a weaker similar trend, while memory repertoires showed none. Because the same donors could not be followed over many years, the conclusions depended on cross-sectional statistical analysis. Zero-insertion analyses could be partly confounded by invariant T cells such as MAIT and iNKT, although diverse VJ usage argued against such confounding for most clonotypes. Out-of-frame TCR alpha sharing in monozygotic twins was systematically underestimated by recombination models, whereas sharing between unrelated individuals was in agreement with the recombination models.

Every donor was a healthy Caucasian. The study also sequenced three unrelated non-twin adults: a male aged 18 to 29, a male aged 50 to 60 and a female aged 50 to 60. Using Miltenyi CD45RO+ enrichment and human naive T-cell isolation kits, memory (CD45RO+) and naive T cells were isolated from PBMC. Regarding this clonotype: It lacks a known antigen. Per-base qualities were not stored, and no clone one base away is much larger.

Libraries came from 5' RACE. Sequencing was carried out with an Illumina HiSeq 2000. Template switching added a universal primer binding site, and the final cDNA carried a unique molecular identifier that allowed TCR cDNA molecules to be counted accurately. First-strand cDNA for TCR alpha and beta chains was synthesized from specific primers in the conserved constant-segment region. To control for contamination, every cDNA library carried two barcodes: a SMART-Mk sample barcode plus Illumina barcodes. Two successive PCR steps introduced TruSeq adapter sequences along with Illumina sample barcodes. The TCR alpha and beta cDNA libraries were sequenced on the Illumina HiSeq platform using custom primers. On the study's bioinformatics: Unique molecular identifiers were extracted from raw reads with MiGEC, and CDR3 positions were determined with MiXCR. Recombination models were inferred per individual with the repgenHMM and IGoR tools using an EM algorithm. Shared clonotype analysis was performed with the tcR package in R, normalizing sharing by the product of cloneset sizes. Out-of-frame nonproductive sequences were analyzed to study raw recombination free of thymic and clonal selection effects. TCRdb itself trimmed the public reads at Q25 with fastp, ran MiXCR and retained productive beta chains. Records with the same CDR3 protein are collapsed into one entry carrying the most frequent genes and DNA. The authors' filters were not applied to this entry. This sample has a few hundred thousand distinct CDR3 sequences in its table, and approximately 8.7% of those were observed once. The ten most abundant clones make up around 8.6% of the sample.

V loses 6 bases at its end and J loses 5 bases; junction bases beyond the gene matches: 11. CDR3 length: 15 amino acids, cysteine to phenylalanine. The read is trimmed to its CDR3 DNA, 45 bases read in frame from base 1. CDR1 and CDR2 (SGHTA, FQGNSA) derive from the germline V gene. This sequence uses TRBV7-2 and TRBJ2-7, with 9 bases in between that match TRBD2. Sequenced material: naive T cells sorted from blood. The cell subset or site label, read with the paper, signifies: cells isolated with a human naive T-cell isolation kit. The TCR sequence derives from a woman aged 45 to 65 in good health. The CDR3 reads as follows: CASRKWASGTHEQYF. The DNA sequence is TGTGCCAGCAGGAAATGGGCTAGCGGGACCCACGAGCAGTACTTC.